A selection of T cell receptor beta chains follows, all from one sample in a study of molecular identifiers for immune sequencing clone quantification. TCRdb ran MiXCR on the PCR reads and lists one entry per CDR3 protein. The table lists approximately 90,000 distinct CDR3 sequences, 20% to 30% of them singletons. Source material: naive CD8+ T cells from blood, with Jurkat cell RNA spiked in. These receptor sequences come from a human donor in good health. Some libraries in this study had Jurkat cell RNA spiked in. Each CDR3 is given with its conserved first and last residue. The D gene is left open where the match is weak. Some rows mark clone size as missing; the rest say once, few, many or name a class of expanded clone.

d_gene: -; v_gene: TRBV15; abundance: many; j_gene: TRBJ1-1; CDR3aa: CATSRGGLHMNTEAFF; CDR3nt: TGTGCCACCAGCAGAGGGGGACTGCATATGAACACTGAAGCTTTCTTT
d_gene: -; v_gene: TRBV7-9; abundance: many; j_gene: TRBJ2-6; CDR3aa: CASSLTDSGANVLTF; CDR3nt: TGTGCCAGCAGCTTGACAGACTCTGGGGCCAACGTCCTGACTTTC
d_gene: TRBD2; v_gene: TRBV4-1; abundance: -; j_gene: TRBJ2-3; CDR3aa: CASSQESVGRDTDTQYF; CDR3nt: TGCGCCAGCAGCCAAGAGAGTGTCGGGAGGGACACAGATACGCAGTATTTT
d_gene: -; v_gene: TRBV20-1; abundance: -; j_gene: TRBJ2-7; CDR3aa: CSAFSGQHYEQYF; CDR3nt: TGCAGTGCTTTCTCGGGACAACACTACGAGCAGTACTTC
d_gene: -; v_gene: TRBV20-1; abundance: few; j_gene: TRBJ1-1; CDR3aa: CSARAPLGPEAFF; CDR3nt: TGCAGTGCTAGAGCACCCCTAGGACCTGAAGCTTTCTTT
d_gene: TRBD1; v_gene: TRBV7-9; abundance: -; j_gene: TRBJ1-3; CDR3aa: CASSPAPGQGIGNTIYF; CDR3nt: TGTGCCAGCAGTCCCGCCCCGGGACAGGGAATTGGAAACACCATATATTTT
d_gene: -; v_gene: TRBV6-5; abundance: few; j_gene: TRBJ1-1; CDR3aa: CASSYGRNMNTEAFF; CDR3nt: TGTGCCAGCAGTTACGGCAGAAACATGAACACTGAAGCTTTCTTT
d_gene: -; v_gene: TRBV20-1; abundance: few; j_gene: TRBJ1-1; CDR3aa: CSAQHGTEAFF; CDR3nt: TGCAGTGCTCAACATGGCACTGAAGCTTTCTTT
d_gene: -; v_gene: TRBV11-2; abundance: many; j_gene: TRBJ1-1; CDR3aa: CASGKMNTEAFF; CDR3nt: TGTGCCAGCGGAAAAATGAACACTGAAGCTTTCTTT
d_gene: -; v_gene: TRBV5-1; abundance: -; j_gene: TRBJ2-4; CDR3aa: CASSRDRLDIQYF; CDR3nt: TGCGCCAGCAGTCGCGACAGGCTTGACATTCAGTACTTC
d_gene: -; v_gene: TRBV5-1; abundance: few; j_gene: TRBJ2-3; CDR3aa: CASSWEHSTPDTQYF; CDR3nt: TGCGCCAGCAGCTGGGAACACTCTACTCCAGATACGCAGTATTTT
d_gene: -; v_gene: TRBV6-5; abundance: many; j_gene: TRBJ2-7; CDR3aa: CASSYSGEQYF; CDR3nt: TGTGCCAGCAGTTACTCAGGGGAGCAGTACTTC
d_gene: -; v_gene: TRBV6-5; abundance: many; j_gene: TRBJ2-7; CDR3aa: CASSLGSWGSNREQYF; CDR3nt: TGTGCCAGCAGCCTAGGAAGTTGGGGGAGCAATCGCGAGCAGTACTTC
d_gene: -; v_gene: TRBV7-9; abundance: -; j_gene: TRBJ2-3; CDR3aa: CASSGGGRADTQYF; CDR3nt: TGTGCCAGCAGCGGGGGGGGGCGCGCAGATACGCAGTATTTT
d_gene: -; v_gene: TRBV5-6; abundance: few; j_gene: TRBJ1-2; CDR3aa: CASSLQGSSLSVGYTF; CDR3nt: TGTGCCAGCAGCTTACAGGGAAGCTCTCTGAGTGTTGGCTACACCTTC
d_gene: TRBD1; v_gene: TRBV9; abundance: -; j_gene: TRBJ2-7; CDR3aa: CASSAQGERTYEQYF; CDR3nt: TGTGCCAGCAGCGCCCAGGGGGAAAGGACCTACGAGCAGTACTTC
d_gene: TRBD1; v_gene: TRBV3-1; abundance: many; j_gene: TRBJ2-2; CDR3aa: CASSQARTGGFGELFF; CDR3nt: TGTGCCAGCAGCCAAGCCAGGACAGGGGGATTCGGGGAGCTGTTTTTT
d_gene: -; v_gene: TRBV6-1; abundance: many; j_gene: TRBJ2-1; CDR3aa: CASSLPGQGGNEQFF; CDR3nt: TGTGCCAGCAGTTTACCGGGACAAGGCGGGAATGAGCAGTTCTTC
d_gene: -; v_gene: TRBV6-2/TRBV6-3; abundance: -; j_gene: TRBJ2-7; CDR3aa: CASSTLDGSSGGEQYF; CDR3nt: TGTGCCAGCAGTACCCTGGACGGAAGTAGCGGAGGGGAGCAGTACTTC
d_gene: -; v_gene: TRBV12-3/TRBV12-4; abundance: few; j_gene: TRBJ2-1; CDR3aa: CASGPAVGPGYEQFF; CDR3nt: TGTGCCAGCGGCCCAGCCGTTGGGCCCGGATATGAGCAGTTCTTC
d_gene: -; v_gene: TRBV6-1; abundance: -; j_gene: TRBJ2-2; CDR3aa: CASSEALRGYNTGELFF; CDR3nt: TGTGCCAGCAGTGAAGCGCTTCGGGGTTATAACACCGGGGAGCTGTTTTTT
d_gene: -; v_gene: TRBV20-1; abundance: many; j_gene: TRBJ2-1; CDR3aa: CSARGGVISEQFF; CDR3nt: TGCAGTGCTAGGGGCGGGGTAATAAGTGAGCAGTTCTTC
d_gene: TRBD2; v_gene: TRBV7-3; abundance: -; j_gene: TRBJ2-3; CDR3aa: CASSSAGGADTQYF; CDR3nt: TGTGCCAGCAGCTCAGCGGGAGGAGCAGATACGCAGTATTTT